The present TCR beta chain was sequenced within a study of HIV-infected children after antiretroviral therapy interruption. Germline CDR1 reads SGHTA; CDR2 reads FQGTGA. V was clipped by 4 bases and J by 1 base, with 9 bases between them. The CDR3 consists of 14 residues. Unique molecular identifiers were included in an RNA-based 3' RACE TCR library. MiXCR, applied by TCRdb to the 3' RACE reads, yields one record per CDR3 protein. The profile shows about 15,000 distinct CDR3 sequences, 3% to 3.5% of them singletons. Treatment reported: PENTA 11 planned treatment interruption arm or continuous ART arm. This clonotype was detected ten times or more.

This clonotype originated in a child aged 2-17 years with HIV. This chain uses TRBV7-3 with TRBJ2-3, with D perhaps TRBD1 (5 bases). The sample consisted of CD45RA+ CD4+ T cells from PBMCs, taken from a donor given antiretroviral therapy, either interrupted or continuous. Subset meaning: naive CD4+ CD45RA+ CD45RO- T cells. CDR3 amino acids: CASSSLGGTDTQYF. As DNA, the CDR3 is TGTGCCAGCAGCTCCCTAGGGGGCACAGATACGCAGTATTTT.